These 29 T cell receptor beta chains originate from one sample sequenced in a study of blood T cell repertoires in COVID-19. Profiled with immunoSEQ multiplex PCR; TCRdb holds only in-frame clones, not every one. The sample yields over 200,000 clones, approximately 90% seen once. Source material: peripheral blood. These receptors were obtained from a woman under 30 who had recovered from COVID-19.

J is TRBJ1-5 and V is TRBV6-2 or TRBV6-3, with D possibly matching TRBD1 (5 bases). The germline gives CDR1 MNHEY, CDR2 SVGEGT. The germline V and J ends were trimmed by 6 bases and 5 bases, with 11 bases remaining between them. This CDR3 region has 13 residues. CDR3 in amino acids: CASSPTVYQPQHF. The CDR3 nucleotides read TGTGCCAGCAGCCCGACAGTCTATCAGCCCCAGCATTTT.

This chain uses TRBV7-7 with TRBJ1-1; unclear D gene. Between the trimmed V and J ends, which lost 7 bases and 0 bases, there was a span of 9 bases. CDR1 SSHAT and CDR2 FNYEAQ come from the germline V gene (reference sequence). The CDR3 extends over 13 amino acids. CDR3 residues: CASTPVMNTEAFF. The CDR3 nucleotides are TGTGCCAGCACCCCGGTCATGAACACTGAAGCTTTCTTT.

This clone was recorded only once. The chain joins TRBV7-9 to TRBJ2-2; the match to TRBD1 covers 8 bases. The CDR3 runs 15 residues. V was clipped by 5 bases and J by 7 bases; unmatched bases: 9. CDR1 and CDR2 (germline): SEHNR, FQNEAQ (reference sequence). The CDR3 nucleotides read TGTGCCAGCAGCCCTAGGACAGGGAGTGTCGGGGAGCTGTTTTTT. Protein product: CASSPRTGSVGELFF.

V gene TRBV2 combines with J gene TRBJ2-7; D is unclear. The V gene lost 3 bases and the J gene lost 3 bases, with 9 bases spanning the gap. Germline CDR1 and CDR2: SNHLY and FYNNEI. The CDR3 sequence is 13 residues long. CDR3: CASSDSGFYEQYF. The CDR3 nucleotides read TGTGCCAGCAGTGATAGTGGTTTCTACGAGCAGTACTTC.

The J gene is TRBJ2-3, the V gene TRBV9, with D perhaps TRBD2 (5 bases). Trimming stripped 3 bases from V and 6 bases from J, with 17 bases between. In germline, CDR1 is SGDLS, CDR2 YYNGEE. The CDR3 has 15 amino acids. CDR3 sequence: CASSESLGVGDTQYF. In DNA form, the CDR3 reads TGTGCCAGCAGCGAGAGTTTGGGAGTTGGGGATACGCAGTATTTT.

The chain uses TRBV6-2 or TRBV6-3 and TRBJ2-4, with D maybe TRBD1 (6 bases). Trimming left V 2 bases short and J 6 bases short, with 17 bases between. This CDR3 contains 16 residues. The germline CDR1 and CDR2 sequences are MNHEY and SVGEGT. CDR3 DNA: TGTGCCAGCAGTTACCACGAACGACAGGTCGGAAACATTCAGTACTTC. Protein product: CASSYHERQVGNIQYF.

The J gene is TRBJ2-1, the V gene TRBV18, with a possible D match to TRBD1 (6 bases). This CDR3 comprises 16 residues. The V end lost 3 bases, the J end lost 2 bases, and 14 bases lay between the germline ends. Germline CDR1 and CDR2: KGHSH and LQKENI. DNA for the CDR3: TGTGCCAGCTCACCTAGGGGGAGCGACACCTACAATGAGCAGTTCTTC. This encodes CASSPRGSDTYNEQFF.

This chain connects TRBV7-9 to TRBJ2-7; D remains ambiguous. The CDR3 totals 14 residues. Between the trimmed V and J ends, which lost 1 base and 3 bases, there was a span of 10 bases. CDR1 and CDR2 (germline): SEHNR, FQNEAQ (reference sequence). CDR3 DNA: TGTGCCAGCAGCTTAGGAGGCGGCTACTACGAGCAGTACTTC. The encoded protein is CASSLGGGYYEQYF.

The CDR3 sequence is CASSLGRSGEKLFF. CDR3 DNA: TGTGCCAGCAGCTTGGGACGGTCGGGAGAAAAACTGTTTTTT. The gene calls are TRBV5-4 and TRBJ1-4; no reliable D call. Deletions cut 0 bases from V and 8 bases from J, with 11 bases between. Per germline, CDR1 SGHNT and CDR2 YYREEE (reference sequence). The CDR3 is made up of 14 amino acids.

This clone appeared a single time. The chain combines TRBV6-5 with TRBJ2-2; possible D gene TRBD1, 5 bases. With 10 bases removed from V and 2 bases from J, the gap between germline ends came to 11 bases. The CDR3 covers 13 residues. The germline CDR1 and CDR2 sequences are MNHEY and SVGAGI. In DNA form, the CDR3 reads TGTGCCACCCTAGACAGAAACACCGGGGAGCTGTTTTTT. The encoded protein is CATLDRNTGELFF.

The V gene is TRBV10-3, the J gene TRBJ2-1, with D possibly matching TRBD2 (6 bases). V dropped 4 bases and J dropped 6 bases, with 10 bases sitting between them. The CDR3 has 13 residues. In germline, CDR1 is ENHRY, CDR2 SYGVKD. CDR3 in amino acids: CAISGDSSNEQFF. DNA of the CDR3: TGTGCCATCAGTGGGGACTCATCCAATGAGCAGTTCTTC.

This clone was counted a single time. The chain is built from TRBV23-1 and TRBJ1-6, with D perhaps matching TRBD1 (5 bases). TRBV23-1 qualifies as an ORF whose function is uncertain. V was pared by 1 base and J by 6 bases, with 10 bases between. The CDR3 length is 15 residues. The CDR3 nucleotides read TGCGCCAGCAGTCAATACGGCAGGGCTAATTCACCCCTCCACTTT. Its protein is CASSQYGRANSPLHF.

The gene calls are TRBV28 and TRBJ1-2; the D gene is possibly TRBD1 (5 bases). Trimming left V 6 bases short and J 8 bases short, with 10 bases between. Germline V gives CDR1 MDHEN, CDR2 SYDVKM. This CDR3 is built from 11 residues. CDR3 sequence reads: CASRTAMGYTF. The CDR3 bases are TGTGCCAGCAGGACAGCTATGGGCTACACCTTC.

This sequence joins TRBV5-1 and TRBJ1-1, with D perhaps TRBD1 (6 bases). The CDR3 spans 14 residues. V was cut by 4 bases and J by 0 bases, with 10 bases left in between. From germline, CDR1 is SGHRS and CDR2 YFSETQ. Here the CDR3 DNA reads TGCGCCAGCAGCCTGGACAGCATGAACACTGAAGCTTTCTTT. This sequence encodes CASSLDSMNTEAFF.

The chain uses TRBV7-9 and TRBJ2-7; D might be TRBD1 (6 bases). Germline lookup yields CDR1 SEHNR and CDR2 FQNEAQ (reference sequence). The CDR3 length is 15 residues. Trimming took off 2 bases at V and 0 bases at J, with 11 bases between the two ends. CDR3 in DNA: TGTGCCAGCAGCTTAAACAGGGCGGGCTCCTACGAGCAGTACTTC. Its translation: CASSLNRAGSYEQYF. The whole variable domain, remainder taken from reference TRBV7-9 and TRBJ2-7, is DTGVSQNPRHKITKRGQNVTFRCDPISEHNRLYWYRQTLGQGPEFLTYFQNEAQLEKSRLLSDRFSAERPKGSFSTLEIQRTEQGDSAMYLCASSLNRAGSYEQYFGPGTRLTVT.

The table lists this clone with a count of one. The chain couples TRBV7-9 to TRBJ2-7; no clear D gene. Between the trimmed V and J ends, which lost 6 bases and 0 bases, there was a span of 12 bases. CDR3 size: 14 residues. Per germline, CDR1 SEHNR and CDR2 FQNEAQ (reference sequence). The CDR3 DNA reads TGTGCCAGCAGAAAGATCCTGAGCTCCTACGAGCAGTACTTC. It is translated as CASRKILSSYEQYF.

This chain links TRBV7-3 with TRBJ2-7, with no clear D. Trimming left V 5 bases short and J 0 bases short, with 5 bases between. Germline-derived CDR1 and CDR2 are SGHTA and FQGTGA. This CDR3 is 12 amino acids long. As DNA, the CDR3 is TGTGCCAGCAGCCCCTCCTCCTACGAGCAGTACTTC. Its protein product is CASSPSSYEQYF.

The chain recombines TRBV5-6 with TRBJ1-5, with 8 bases lining up with TRBD1. Germline assignment: CDR1 SGHDT and CDR2 YYEEEE. The CDR3 covers 15 residues. V lost 0 bases and J lost 1; bases outside the gene matches: 0. The CDR3 sequence: CASSLGTGSNQPQHF. CDR3 coding DNA: TGTGCCAGCAGCTTGGGGACAGGGAGCAATCAGCCCCAGCATTTT.

The V and J genes are TRBV30 and TRBJ2-1, with 7 bases that match TRBD2. The CDR3 sequence is 15 residues long. J gave up 1 base and V 4 bases, and 7 bases lay outside the gene matches. From germline, CDR1 is GTSNPN and CDR2 SVGIG (reference sequence). This chain's CDR3 is CAWTLWGGSYNEQFF. CDR3 DNA sequence: TGTGCCTGGACCTTATGGGGGGGGTCCTACAATGAGCAGTTCTTC.

The DNA of the CDR3 is TGTGCCAGTAGTATAGCGGATGGGACTAGCGGGAGGCCACTAGCCAAAAACATTCAGTACTTC. Translated, it gives CASSIADGTSGRPLAKNIQYF. The rearrangement links TRBV19 to TRBJ2-4; 15 bases align to TRBD2. The CDR3 loop spans 21 amino acids. The germline CDR1 and CDR2 sequences are LNHDA and SQIVND (reference sequence). The J segment lost 0 bases and the V segment lost 1 base, leaving 10 bases of the junction unmatched.

The chain employs TRBV6-2 or TRBV6-3 and TRBJ2-3; 9 positions agree with TRBD2. CDR3 length equals 14 residues. Trimming at V came to 6 bases and at J to 6 bases, leaving 7 bases not matched to a gene. Germline CDR1 reads MNHEY; CDR2 reads SVGEGT. The DNA for the CDR3 is TGTGCCAGCAGCGCGGGAGGGCCCGGTGATACGCAGTATTTT. The encoded protein is CASSAGGPGDTQYF.

V usage is TRBV20-1 and J usage is TRBJ1-2, with TRBD1 matching over 11 bases. The trim removed 3 bases at V and 5 bases at J, leaving 11 bases unmatched. Germline lookup yields CDR1 DFQATT and CDR2 SNEGSKA (reference sequence). The CDR3 sequence is 16 residues long. CDR3 in amino acids: CSASLAMGQGVYGYTF. The DNA of the CDR3 is TGCAGTGCTAGTCTAGCTATGGGACAGGGGGTATATGGCTACACCTTC.

The chain links TRBV14 to TRBJ1-3, with D possibly matching TRBD1 (5 bases). CDR1 SGHDN and CDR2 FVKESK come from the germline V gene. The CDR3 sequence is 14 residues long. Trimming cost V 5 bases and J 0 bases, with 8 bases left between them. CDR3 loop: CASSGALSGNTIYF. The CDR3 coding sequence is TGTGCCAGCAGCGGGGCCCTCTCTGGAAACACCATATATTTT. Full variable domain (remainder filled in from reference TRBV14 and TRBJ1-3): EAGVTQFPSHSVIEKGQTVTLRCDPISGHDNLYWYRRVMGKEIKFLLHFVKESKQDESGMPNNRFLAERTGGTYSTLKVQPAELEDSGVYFCASSGALSGNTIYFGEGSWLTVV.

The chain employs TRBV20-1 and TRBJ2-3, with 12 bases lining up with TRBD2. The CDR3 length is 15 residues. Germline-derived CDR1 and CDR2 are DFQATT and SNEGSKA (reference sequence). Trimming took 3 bases from V and 1 from J; bases not matched to a gene: 2. The CDR3 bases are TGCAGTGCTAGTGGACTAGCGGGGCGCACAGATACGCAGTATTTT. Its translation is CSASGLAGRTDTQYF.

The chain joins TRBV11-1 to TRBJ2-7; D perhaps matches TRBD1 (5 bases). Germline CDR1 SGHAT, CDR2 FQDESV (reference sequence). This CDR3 is 14 amino acids long. Trimming removed 1 base from V and 2 bases from J, with 9 bases in between. CDR3 DNA: TGTGCCAGCAGCTTAGTGGGGCCCACCTACGAGCAGTACTTC. Residues: CASSLVGPTYEQYF. Full variable domain (outside the CDR3, taken from reference TRBV11-1 and TRBJ2-7): EAEVAQSPRYKITEKSQAVAFWCDPISGHATLYWYRQILGQGPELLVQFQDESVVDDSQLPKDRFSAERLKGVDSTLKIQPAELGDSAMYLCASSLVGPTYEQYFGPGTRLTVT.

This rearrangement joins TRBV4-2 to TRBJ1-1; 9 bases map to TRBD1. The V segment lost 4 bases and the J segment 4 bases; nucleotides outside the gene matches: 4. The CDR3 covers 14 residues. The germline CDR1 and CDR2 sequences are LGHNA and YNFKEQ. CDR3 amino acids: CASSPTDRGTEAFF. The CDR3, as DNA: TGTGCCAGCAGCCCAACGGACAGGGGCACTGAAGCTTTCTTT.

This clone was detected only a few times. The rearrangement joins TRBV7-2 to TRBJ2-7, with D perhaps given as TRBD1 or TRBD2 (6 bases each). Between the trimmed V and J ends, which lost 10 bases and 4 bases, there was a span of 14 bases. This CDR3 has 12 amino acids. Germline CDR1 SGHTA, CDR2 FQGNSA. Here the CDR3 DNA reads TGTGCCACCAGGGGACTGGATTACGAGCAGTACTTC. Residues: CATRGLDYEQYF.

The genes are TRBV3-1 (or the pseudogene TRBV3-2) and TRBJ1-3, with D hard to call. The CDR3 contains 12 residues. Germline V CDR1 and CDR2: LGHDT, YNNKEL (reference sequence). The germline V and J ends were trimmed by 8 bases and 0 bases, with 5 bases remaining between them. CDR3 sequence: CASQASGNTIYF. CDR3 nucleotides: TGTGCCAGCCAAGCCTCTGGAAACACCATATATTTT.

The chain has TRBV13 and TRBJ2-2, with D maybe TRBD2 (6 bases). The V end was cut by 10 bases, the J end by 2 bases, with 14 bases between. Germline CDR1 reads PRHDT; CDR2 reads FYEKMQ (reference sequence). The CDR3 consists of 14 residues. The CDR3 protein is CATKGGFNTGELFF. CDR3 bases: TGTGCCACCAAAGGAGGGTTTAACACCGGGGAGCTGTTTTTT. Combining the CDR3 with reference TRBV13 and TRBJ2-2 gives the whole variable domain AAGVIQSPRHLIKEKRETATLKCYPIPRHDTVYWYQQGPGQDPQFLISFYEKMQSDKGSIPDRFSAQQFSDYHSELNMSSLELGDSALYFCATKGGFNTGELFFGEGSRLTVL.